This note documents a single TCR beta chain sequence. Its antigen remains unidentified. The data originate from a study of OX40 agonist ivuxolimab in advanced cancers. The wider study: Across the patients, intravenous ivuxolimab was delivered every 2 weeks at 0.01 to 10 mg/kg. The dose-escalation cohort was approximately 80% male, with a mean age of around 54 years, ranging about 23 to 90.

Overall study findings and caveats: Relatively little clonal expansion, among the lowest observed, appeared in partial responders at 0.1-3.0 mg/kg.

Germline V CDR1 and CDR2: MGHRA, YSYEKL. Unmatched junction bases numbered 1, after V lost 0 bases and J lost 0 bases. CDR3 size: 16 residues. TCRdb's table, derived via immunoSEQ multiplex PCR, lists solely in-frame clones and lacks some. The sample lists about 62,000 clones; around 82% were seen once. The receptor's source is an adult with an advanced solid tumor such as melanoma, head and neck, liver or kidney cancer. The rearrangement links TRBV4-1 to TRBJ2-1, with 8 nucleotides matching TRBD2. This material consisted of CD4+ or CD8+ T cells sorted from blood, taken in a trial of the OX40 agonist ivuxolimab. The DNA for the CDR3 is TGCGCCAGCAGCCAAGACGCGGGGGGCTCCTACAATGAGCAGTTCTTC. It encodes CASSQDAGGSYNEQFF.